This T cell receptor (beta chain) was captured by sequencing in a study of blood T cell repertoires in COVID-19. Across the whole study: Samples came from the United States, Italy and Spain, spanning acute and convalescent COVID-19.

After removal of 10 bases from V and 4 bases from J, the junction contained 6 bases not matched to a gene. The CDR3 extends over 14 amino acids. The germline V gene has CDR1 MNHEY and CDR2 SMNVEV (reference sequence). The Seattle patients joined while their infection was active and were tracked longitudinally afterward. In the original analysis: Scientists estimated how many nucleated cells there were by amplifying reference gene primers. Libraries were prepared by immunoSEQ multiplex PCR; TCRdb keeps only in-frame clonotypes and omits some of them. The V and J calls and clone size were taken over from that table, and D and trimming were inferred from the DNA. Counted here are 140,000 to 150,000 clones, 80% to 90% occurring once; the ten biggest clones make up around an eighth.

Sequencing was performed on peripheral blood. The genes are TRBV27 and TRBJ2-1; 11 bases fit TRBD2. This sequence originates from a man between 18 and 29 years old with COVID-19, enrolled during active disease. DNA of the CDR3: TGTGCCACCAAACTAGCGGGAGTATACAATGAGCAGTTCTTC. Its protein product is CATKLAGVYNEQFF.